These 32 T cell receptor beta chains were all obtained from the same sample, sequenced in a study of shared clonotypes between healthy human individuals. The method was immunoSEQ multiplex PCR; TCRdb's version includes in-frame clones alone and lacks a portion of them. The data show 2 million to 2.5 million clones, with over 85% seen just once and about 0.39% held by the top ten. The specimen sequenced was naive CD4+ T cells from PBMCs. Subset here: CD45RA+ positively selected. These receptors came from a man younger than 35 in good health. Some clones in this sample may be carry-over from other donors' samples.

This chain links TRBV28 with TRBJ2-7, with 10 bases matching TRBD1. CDR1 is MDHEN and CDR2 is SYDVKM in the germline V gene. Trimming at V came to 6 bases and at J to 7 bases, leaving 12 bases not matched to a gene. The CDR3 loop spans 15 amino acids. The CDR3 DNA sequence: TGTGCCAGCAGATACCTTAGACAGGGGGCGGGGGAGCAGTACTTC. Translating it yields CASRYLRQGAGEQYF.

The rearrangement links TRBV21-1 to TRBJ2-5; the D call TRBD2 from the table was never checked on the DNA. TRBV21-1 is shown as a pseudogene. The CDR3 loop spans 14 amino acids. CDR3 loop: CASSKGGAGETQYF. DNA of the CDR3: TGTGCCAGCAGCAAAGGGGGTGCGGGAGAGACCCAGTACTTC.

V is TRBV5-4 and J is TRBJ2-3; 7 bases are a match to TRBD2. V was pared by 2 bases and J by 3 bases, with 6 bases of the junction left unmatched. Germline lookup yields CDR1 SGHNT and CDR2 YYREEE (reference sequence). This CDR3 contains 15 residues. CDR3 region: CASSFRTSRTDTQYF. In DNA, the CDR3 is TGTGCCAGCAGCTTCCGGACTAGTCGGACAGATACGCAGTATTTT.

This chain links TRBV5-1 with TRBJ1-1; D unclear. The CDR3 consists of 15 residues. Germline CDR1 is SGHRS and CDR2 is YFSETQ. V lost 0 bases and J lost 2, with 11 bases in between. The CDR3 reads CASSLGSAANTEAFF. DNA of the CDR3: TGCGCCAGCAGCTTGGGTTCGGCAGCCAACACTGAAGCTTTCTTT.

The V call is TRBV27, the J call TRBJ2-7; D might be TRBD1 (6 bases). This CDR3 contains 15 residues. Trimming pared 4 bases from V and 4 bases from J, leaving 17 bases between. The germline V gene encodes CDR1 MNHEY and CDR2 SMNVEV (reference sequence). This chain's CDR3 is CASSSDRKANYEQYF. The CDR3 DNA reads as TGTGCCAGCAGTTCGGACAGAAAGGCAAATTACGAGCAGTACTTC.

V is TRBV6-5 and J is TRBJ2-5; 13 bases agree with TRBD2. Germline CDR1 MNHEY, CDR2 SVGAGI. CDR3 length equals 16 residues. V lost 3 bases to trimming and J lost 6 bases; unmatched junction nucleotides: 7. CDR3 region: CASSYSGLAGAKTQYF. CDR3 bases: TGTGCCAGCAGTTATTCCGGACTAGCGGGAGCCAAGACCCAGTACTTC.

The V and J genes are TRBV12-5 and TRBJ2-3; D possibly uses TRBD1 or TRBD2 (5 bases each). The CDR3 sequence is 16 residues long. Germline V CDR1 and CDR2: LGHNT, FRNRAP. V dropped 6 bases and J dropped 1 base, with 17 bases sitting between them. In DNA, the CDR3 is TGTGCTAGTGGCCCCCTGGGGGAGTGGGGCACAGATACGCAGTATTTT. This encodes CASGPLGEWGTDTQYF.

The V and J genes are TRBV19 and TRBJ1-2, with D possibly matching TRBD1 (5 bases). The germline CDR1 and CDR2 sequences are LNHDA and SQIVND (reference sequence). V lost 6 bases and J lost 6, with 23 bases in between. This CDR3 contains 16 residues. CDR3 sequence reads: CASRRFEGQVMDGYTF. CDR3 DNA sequence: TGTGCCAGTAGGAGGTTCGAGGGGCAGGTTATGGATGGCTACACCTTC.

The chain couples TRBV7-2 to TRBJ2-3, with 11 bases identical to TRBD2. The CDR3 has 15 residues. Germline trimming cut 5 bases from V and 5 bases from J; bases unmatched to any gene: 6. CDR1 SGHTA and CDR2 FQGNSA come from the germline V gene. The CDR3 sequence: CASSPLGTSGDTQYF. Written as DNA, the CDR3 is TGTGCCAGCAGCCCCCTGGGGACTAGCGGAGATACGCAGTATTTT. Filled out from reference TRBV7-2 and TRBJ2-3, the complete variable domain reads GAGVSQSPSNKVTEKGKDVELRCDPISGHTALYWYRQSLGQGLEFLIYFQGNSAPDKSGLPSDRFSAERTGGSVSTLTIQRTQQEDSAVYLCASSPLGTSGDTQYFGPGTRLTVL.

This sequence joins TRBV5-6 and TRBJ2-1; possible D gene TRBD1, 5 bases. The CDR3 extends over 15 amino acids. V lost 0 bases and J 3 bases, leaving 10 bases between the germline ends. From germline, CDR1 is SGHDT and CDR2 YYEEEE. CDR3 DNA: TGTGCCAGCAGCTTGGGGGGCGGTTACTACAATGAGCAGTTCTTC. Translated: CASSLGGGYYNEQFF.

This chain joins TRBV9 and TRBJ2-1, with a possible D match to TRBD1 (6 bases). V gave up 3 bases and J gave up 4 bases, with 17 bases separating them. The CDR3 has 16 residues. From germline, CDR1 is SGDLS and CDR2 YYNGEE. The CDR3 loop reads CASSGTVREAYNEQFF. The CDR3 DNA sequence: TGTGCCAGCAGCGGGACAGTTCGAGAGGCATACAATGAGCAGTTCTTC.

The rearrangement links TRBV5-1 to TRBJ1-2, with a weak D call TRBD1 (5 bases). V lost 1 base to trimming and J lost 4 bases, with 14 bases between them. The V gene's germline CDR1 is SGHRS and CDR2 YFSETQ. The CDR3 loop spans 15 amino acids. The CDR3 is CASSLRGINSYGYTF. Written as DNA, the CDR3 is TGCGCCAGCAGCTTGCGGGGGATTAACAGCTATGGCTACACCTTC.

The chain recombines TRBV9 with TRBJ1-4, with D unresolved. Germline loops: CDR1 SGDLS, CDR2 YYNGEE. Trimming left V 0 bases short and J 7 bases short, with 16 bases between. The CDR3 is 16 residues long. CDR3 loop: CASSVEGVGRGEKLFF. CDR3 bases: TGTGCCAGCAGCGTAGAGGGAGTGGGTCGAGGTGAAAAACTGTTTTTT.

This CDR3 reads CASSPGEGGYGYTF. The CDR3 region has the DNA TGTGCCAGCTCACCGGGTGAGGGGGGCTATGGCTACACCTTC. This chain links TRBV18 with TRBJ1-2, with D possibly matching TRBD1 (6 bases). CDR1 is KGHSH, CDR2 LQKENI, per germline. The CDR3 covers 14 residues. Trimming pared 3 bases from V and 4 bases from J, leaving 12 bases between.

J is TRBJ1-1 and V is TRBV2, with TRBD1 as a possible D gene (6 bases). Germline CDR1 is SNHLY and CDR2 is FYNNEI. The CDR3 length is 13 residues. V lost 3 bases to trimming and J lost 7 bases, with 12 bases between them. The CDR3 DNA is TGTGCCAGCAGTGAGGTCAGACAGGATGAAGCTTTCTTT. This encodes CASSEVRQDEAFF.

This chain connects TRBV23-1 to TRBJ2-7, with 9 bases lining up with TRBD1. TRBV23-1 is designated an ORF whose function remains uncertain. The CDR3 loop spans 19 amino acids. V lost 0 bases to trimming and J lost 1 base; unmatched junction nucleotides: 13. CDR3 DNA: TGCGCCAGCAGTCAATCCGAAAATACACAGGGGGCGCGTTCCTACGAGCAGTACTTC. This translates into CASSQSENTQGARSYEQYF.

Only one count was recorded for this clone. The V call is TRBV4-3, the J call TRBJ2-3; D ambiguous. From germline, CDR1 is LGHNA and CDR2 YSLEER. The CDR3 has 17 amino acids. V was clipped by 1 base and J by 6 bases, with 20 bases between them. The CDR3 loop reads CASSQVPRTRNSDTQYF. The CDR3 region has the DNA TGCGCCAGCAGCCAAGTCCCCAGGACCCGCAATTCGGATACGCAGTATTTT.

Points on this clone: Other DNA sequences in the same sample also yield this CDR3. This rearrangement joins TRBV5-1 to TRBJ2-2; 7 nucleotides match TRBD2. With 0 bases clipped from V and 4 bases from J, the junction kept 3 bases outside the gene matches. CDR1 is SGHRS and CDR2 is YFSETQ in the germline V gene. The CDR3 runs 15 residues. The CDR3 sequence: CASSLAAGSTGELFF. The CDR3 nucleotides are TGCGCCAGCAGCTTGGCAGCGGGAAGCACCGGGGAGCTGTTTTTT.

The V call is TRBV18, the J call TRBJ2-7; 9 nucleotides match TRBD1. After removal of 3 bases from V and 4 bases from J, the junction contained 7 bases not matched to a gene. The CDR3 totals 15 residues. Per germline, CDR1 KGHSH and CDR2 LQKENI. This CDR3 reads CASSPPHGTGYEQYF. The CDR3 DNA is TGTGCCAGCTCACCCCCACACGGGACAGGGTACGAGCAGTACTTC.

V is TRBV6-6 and J is TRBJ2-2; D might be TRBD1 (7 bases). V lost 6 bases to trimming and J lost 4 bases, with 12 bases between them. The CDR3 runs 14 residues. Germline loops: CDR1 MNHNY, CDR2 SVGAGI (reference sequence). The CDR3 nucleotides are TGTGCCAGCAGGGAGGGGGCCGGCACCGGGGAGCTGTTTTTT. It is translated as CASREGAGTGELFF.

This clone was observed a single time. V is TRBV28 and J is TRBJ2-1, with D uncertain. V was pared by 2 bases and J by 3 bases, with 5 bases between. CDR3 length: 13 amino acids. Germline values: CDR1 MDHEN, CDR2 SYDVKM. The CDR3: CASSLINYNEQFF. The CDR3 DNA reads as TGTGCCAGCAGTTTAATTAACTACAATGAGCAGTTCTTC.

The chain is built from TRBV27 and TRBJ1-5; D ambiguous. The V end was cut by 2 bases, the J end by 0 bases, with 14 bases between. The CDR3 runs 17 residues. The germline CDR1 and CDR2 sequences are MNHEY and SMNVEV (reference sequence). The CDR3 region is CASSLKSPVYSNQPQHF. The DNA for the CDR3 is TGTGCCAGCAGTTTAAAATCTCCGGTTTATAGCAATCAGCCCCAGCATTTT.

The rearrangement uses TRBV28 and TRBJ1-1; D remains unclear. The V gene lost 6 bases and the J gene lost 5 bases, with 13 bases spanning the gap. CDR1 is MDHEN and CDR2 is SYDVKM in the germline V gene. This CDR3 region has 13 residues. For the CDR3, the DNA is TGTGCCAGCAGGCCTGCCCGGCGGACTGAAGCTTTCTTT. It is translated as CASRPARRTEAFF.

This clone appeared once. At the DNA level, this CDR3 is encoded by other sequences in the same sample as well. The rearrangement joins TRBV5-1 to TRBJ2-3, with TRBD2 matching 14 bases. The CDR3 length is 16 residues. The V segment lost 3 bases and the J segment 2 bases; nucleotides outside the gene matches: 2. The germline V gene has CDR1 SGHRS and CDR2 YFSETQ. The CDR3 nucleotides read TGCGCCAGCAGCTCGGGACTAGCGGGAGCCACAGATACGCAGTATTTT. Protein sequence: CASSSGLAGATDTQYF.

About this clone: This specimen includes other DNA sequences encoding the same CDR3. This chain links TRBV30 with TRBJ2-2; 7 bases match TRBD1. Germline assignment: CDR1 GTSNPN and CDR2 SVGIG (reference sequence). This CDR3 contains 13 residues. After removal of 2 bases from V and 5 bases from J, the junction contained 2 bases not matched to a gene. CDR3 sequence: CAWSPGGTGELFF. CDR3 nucleotides: TGTGCCTGGAGTCCAGGGGGAACCGGGGAGCTGTTTTTT.

The gene calls are TRBV29-1 and TRBJ1-4, with D maybe TRBD1 (5 bases). CDR1 is SQVTM and CDR2 is ANQGSEA in the germline V gene. The CDR3 has 12 residues. Trimming removed 4 bases from V and 5 bases from J, with 8 bases in between. Here the CDR3 DNA reads TGCAGCGTTGTTTCAGGGAATGAAAAACTGTTTTTT. Translating it yields CSVVSGNEKLFF.

On this clone itself: Other DNA sequences from this sample encode an identical CDR3 as well. The chain couples TRBV9 to TRBJ2-1; D ambiguous. Trimming cost V 0 bases and J 0 bases, with 4 bases left between them. This CDR3 comprises 14 residues. CDR1 is SGDLS, CDR2 YYNGEE, per germline. CDR3 loop: CASSVAVSYNEQFF. The CDR3 DNA follows: TGTGCCAGCAGCGTAGCGGTCTCCTACAATGAGCAGTTCTTC. The full variable domain, completed using reference TRBV9 and TRBJ2-1, is DSGVTQTPKHLITATGQRVTLRCSPRSGDLSVYWYQQSLDQGLQFLIQYYNGEERAKGNILERFSAQQFPDLHSELNLSSLELGDSALYFCASSVAVSYNEQFFGPGTRLTVL.

V is TRBV10-3 and J is TRBJ1-5; weak D call: TRBD1 (6 bases). The CDR3 totals 11 residues. Germline V CDR1 and CDR2: ENHRY, SYGVKD. The V end was cut by 11 bases, the J end by 11 bases, with 16 bases between. CDR3 protein: CAVSTGSAQHF. Here the CDR3 DNA reads TGTGCCGTAAGTACAGGGTCCGCCCAGCATTTT.

V and J are TRBV15 and TRBJ1-1; no definite D call. This CDR3 is built from 13 residues. Germline CDR1 is LNHNV and CDR2 is YYDKDF (reference sequence). V gave up 5 bases and J gave up 7 bases, with 14 bases separating them. The CDR3 DNA reads TGTGCCACCAGCGGAAGAAGTACTAGTGAAGCTTTCTTT. Translation gives CATSGRSTSEAFF.

This chain uses TRBV28 with TRBJ1-2; D perhaps matches TRBD1 (6 bases). CDR1 is MDHEN, CDR2 SYDVKM, per germline. Trimming left V 8 bases short and J 2 bases short, with 12 bases between. The length of the CDR3 is 13 residues. The CDR3 sequence: CASLNRVNYGYTF. The CDR3 DNA sequence: TGTGCCAGCCTAAACAGGGTAAACTATGGCTACACCTTC.

The chain employs TRBV5-1 and TRBJ2-7; D assignment may be TRBD1 or TRBD2 (5 bases each). The ends were cut back, 5 bases at V and 0 bases at J, with 12 bases in the middle. The germline CDR1 and CDR2 sequences are SGHRS and YFSETQ. This CDR3 has 14 amino acids. CDR3 nucleotide sequence: TGCGCCAGCAGGAGTGAGGGGAGCTCCTACGAGCAGTACTTC. It codes for CASRSEGSSYEQYF.

V is TRBV6-1 and J is TRBJ1-1; D call uncertain. The CDR3 runs 14 residues. The ends were cut back, 4 bases at V and 0 bases at J, with 9 bases in the middle. The V gene's germline CDR1 is MNHNS and CDR2 SASEGT. The CDR3 here is CASSVQTVNTEAFF. In nucleotides, the CDR3 is TGTGCCAGCAGTGTCCAGACGGTGAACACTGAAGCTTTCTTT.